The 11 T cell receptor beta chains reported below all come from one sample, sequenced in a study of T cell repertoires in cytomegalovirus infection. Each CDR3 protein gets one entry after TCRdb re-called the reads with MiXCR. Of a few hundred thousand distinct CDR3 sequences listed, approximately 9.2% are singletons. The sample taken for sequencing was PBMCs. Receptors were obtained from a human donor in good health (CMV status not recorded). Some clones in this sample may be carry-over from other donors' samples.

This clonotype was seen a few times. This chain links TRBV28 with TRBJ1-2; 8 bases are shared with TRBD1. Looked up from germline, CDR1 is MDHEN and CDR2 is SYDVKM. This CDR3 is 15 amino acids long. Unmatched junction bases numbered 6, after V lost 6 bases and J lost 0 bases. The CDR3 here is CASSQDRETNYGYTF. The CDR3 bases are TGTGCCAGCAGCCAGGACAGGGAAACTAACTATGGCTACACCTTC.

This clonotype occurred a few times. The chain has TRBV5-3 and TRBJ1-2, with TRBD1 identical over 8 bases. TRBV5-3 is assigned to the ORF class and has an uncertain function. The CDR3 covers 14 residues. J was trimmed by 1 base and V by 8 bases; bases with no gene match: 7. CDR3 in DNA: TGTGCCAGCACCCAGGGGGCACGTAACTATGGCTACACCTTC. Translated: CASTQGARNYGYTF.

This clonotype occurred many times. The V gene is TRBV7-2, the J gene TRBJ1-1; 10 nucleotides agree with TRBD1. Trimming took 2 bases from V and 4 from J; bases not matched to a gene: 7. The CDR3 extends over 16 amino acids. Germline CDR1 SGHTA, CDR2 FQGNSA. DNA for the CDR3: TGTGCCAGCAGCTTACCCACCGGGACAGGGGCCACTGAAGCTTTCTTT. It codes for CASSLPTGTGATEAFF. The full variable domain, rest sourced from reference TRBV7-2 and TRBJ1-1, is GAGVSQSPSNKVTEKGKDVELRCDPISGHTALYWYRQSLGQGLEFLIYFQGNSAPDKSGLPSDRFSAERTGGSVSTLTIQRTQQEDSAVYLCASSLPTGTGATEAFFGQGTRLTVV.

The chain employs TRBV20-1 and TRBJ2-6; 7 nucleotides align to TRBD2. CDR3 length equals 16 residues. Per germline, CDR1 DFQATT and CDR2 SNEGSKA (reference sequence). V dropped 3 bases and J dropped 0; count of bases not matched to a gene: 5. The CDR3 sequence is CSARGGSSSGANVLTF. CDR3 in DNA: TGCAGTGCTAGGGGGGGGAGTAGCTCTGGGGCCAACGTCCTGACTTTC.

This clonotype came up a few times. The J gene is TRBJ1-1, the V gene TRBV29-1; 8 bases fit TRBD1. This CDR3 has 16 amino acids. Losses at the gene ends were 7 bases for V and 0 bases for J; bases not matched to a gene: 13. Germline CDR1 and CDR2: SQVTM and ANQGSEA. The CDR3 nucleotides read TGCAGCGCAAGACTCTCAGGGGGCAGGTTGAACACTGAAGCTTTCTTT. Translating gives CSARLSGGRLNTEAFF. The entire variable domain, with the rest obtained from reference TRBV29-1 and TRBJ1-1, is as follows: SAVISQKPSRDICQRGTSLTIQCQVDSQVTMMFWYRQQPGQSLTLIATANQGSEATYESGFVIDKFPISRPNLTFSTLTVSNMSPEDSSIYLCSARLSGGRLNTEAFFGQGTRLTVV.

The sample holds many counts of this clonotype. This chain links TRBV12-3 or TRBV12-4 with TRBJ2-7, with a tentative D call TRBD1 (6 bases). This CDR3 is built from 12 residues. Deletions cut 5 bases from V and 7 bases from J, with 12 bases between. CDR3: CASSPGVFEQYF. CDR3 nucleotides: TGTGCCAGCAGTCCAGGGGTATTTGAGCAGTACTTC.

This clonotype has a count of ten or more. The chain employs TRBV7-8 and TRBJ2-1; D not certain. V dropped 4 bases and J dropped 8 bases, with 18 bases sitting between them. The CDR3 is 15 residues long. Germline CDR1 reads SGHVS; CDR2 reads FQNEAQ. The CDR3: CASSSRVAQLDEQFF. The CDR3 coding sequence is TGTGCCAGCAGCTCCCGGGTTGCCCAGTTGGATGAGCAGTTCTTC.

This clonotype was counted ten times or more. This chain's CDR3 is CASSLANSLTPQHF. The CDR3 DNA sequence: TGTGCCAGCAGCTTAGCGAACAGCCTTACGCCCCAGCATTTT. This sequence joins TRBV7-2 and TRBJ1-5; D is ambiguous. The CDR3 has 14 residues. The germline V gene has CDR1 SGHTA and CDR2 FQGNSA. The V gene lost 0 bases and the J gene lost 9 bases, with 12 bases spanning the gap.

This clonotype occurred many times. This chain connects TRBV7-2 to TRBJ2-7, with 11 nucleotides matching TRBD2. V lost 2 bases and J lost 0; bases outside the gene matches: 9. The CDR3 covers 18 residues. Germline V gene data show CDR1 as SGHTA and CDR2 as FQGNSA. The CDR3 is CASSLSGLAGGTSYEQYF. The CDR3 bases are TGTGCCAGCAGCTTAAGCGGACTAGCGGGTGGCACCTCCTACGAGCAGTACTTC.

This clonotype was counted only a few times. V gene TRBV30 combines with J gene TRBJ2-1; 7 positions agree with TRBD2. J lost 6 bases, V lost 2 bases, and 13 bases had no gene match. Per germline, CDR1 GTSNPN and CDR2 SVGIG (reference sequence). This CDR3 comprises 16 residues. The CDR3 protein is CAWSLPSGPKTNEQFF. The CDR3 coding sequence is TGTGCCTGGAGTCTCCCTAGCGGCCCCAAGACCAATGAGCAGTTCTTC.

This clonotype was observed at least ten times. The J gene is TRBJ2-7, the V gene TRBV28; D gene unclear. V shed 5 bases and J shed 4 bases, with 15 bases lying between them. There are 14 residues in the CDR3. CDR1 MDHEN and CDR2 SYDVKM come from the germline V gene. The CDR3: CASSPPPSYYEQYF. CDR3 DNA sequence: TGTGCCAGCAGTCCCCCCCCCAGTTATTACGAGCAGTACTTC.